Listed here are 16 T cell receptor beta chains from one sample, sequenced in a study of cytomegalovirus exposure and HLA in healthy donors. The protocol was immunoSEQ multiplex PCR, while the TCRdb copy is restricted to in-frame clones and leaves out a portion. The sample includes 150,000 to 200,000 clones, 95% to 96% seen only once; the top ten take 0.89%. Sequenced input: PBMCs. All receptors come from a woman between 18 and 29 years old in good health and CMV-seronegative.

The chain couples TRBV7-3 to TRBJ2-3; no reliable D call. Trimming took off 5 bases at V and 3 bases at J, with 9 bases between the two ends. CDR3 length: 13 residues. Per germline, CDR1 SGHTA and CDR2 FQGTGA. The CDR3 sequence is CASSQTGTDTQYF. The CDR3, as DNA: TGTGCCAGCAGCCAAACGGGTACAGATACGCAGTATTTT.

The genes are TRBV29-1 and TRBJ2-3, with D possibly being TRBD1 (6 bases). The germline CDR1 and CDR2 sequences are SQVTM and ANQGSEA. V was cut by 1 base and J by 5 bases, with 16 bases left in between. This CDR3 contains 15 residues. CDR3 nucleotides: TGCAGCGTTGAAGCCCCAGACAGGATGAGAGATACGCAGTATTTT. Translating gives CSVEAPDRMRDTQYF.

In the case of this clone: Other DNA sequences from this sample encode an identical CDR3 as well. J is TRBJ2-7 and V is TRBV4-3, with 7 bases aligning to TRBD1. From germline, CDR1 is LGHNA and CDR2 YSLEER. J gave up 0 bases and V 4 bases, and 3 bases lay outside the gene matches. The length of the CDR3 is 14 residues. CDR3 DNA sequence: TGCGCCAGCAGCCCCAGGGACAGCTCCTACGAGCAGTACTTC. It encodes CASSPRDSSYEQYF.

This chain's CDR3 is CASSSGTSGDTGELFF. In nucleotides, the CDR3 is TGCGCCAGCAGCTCCGGGACTAGCGGGGACACCGGGGAGCTGTTTTTT. This chain uses TRBV5-1 with TRBJ2-2, with TRBD2 matching 13 bases. After removal of 3 bases from V and 3 bases from J, the junction contained 2 bases not matched to a gene. Germline V gives CDR1 SGHRS, CDR2 YFSETQ. This CDR3 is built from 16 residues.

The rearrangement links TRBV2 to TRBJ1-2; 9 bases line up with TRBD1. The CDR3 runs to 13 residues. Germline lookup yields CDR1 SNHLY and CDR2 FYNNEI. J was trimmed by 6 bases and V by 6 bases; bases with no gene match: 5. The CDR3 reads CASRRTGEDGYTF. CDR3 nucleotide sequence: TGTGCCAGCAGACGGACAGGGGAGGATGGCTACACCTTC.

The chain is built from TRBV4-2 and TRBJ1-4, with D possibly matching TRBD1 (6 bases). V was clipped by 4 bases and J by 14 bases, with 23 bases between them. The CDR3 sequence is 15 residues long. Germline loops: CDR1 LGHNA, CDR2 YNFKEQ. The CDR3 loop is CASSPQLTGIISLFF. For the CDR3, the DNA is TGTGCCAGCAGCCCCCAACTCACAGGGATTATATCCCTGTTTTTT.

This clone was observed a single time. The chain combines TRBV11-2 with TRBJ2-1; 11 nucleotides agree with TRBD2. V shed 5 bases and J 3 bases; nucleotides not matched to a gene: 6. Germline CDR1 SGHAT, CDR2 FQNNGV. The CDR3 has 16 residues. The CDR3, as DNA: TGTGCCAGCAGCCCGAATCTAGCGGGGGGCTACAATGAGCAGTTCTTC. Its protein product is CASSPNLAGGYNEQFF.

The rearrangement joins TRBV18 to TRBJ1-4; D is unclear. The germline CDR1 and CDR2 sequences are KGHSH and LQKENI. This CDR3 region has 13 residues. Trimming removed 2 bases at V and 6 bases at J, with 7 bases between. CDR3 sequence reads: CASSPKRDEKLFF. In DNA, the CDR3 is TGTGCCAGCTCACCAAAGAGGGATGAAAAACTGTTTTTT.

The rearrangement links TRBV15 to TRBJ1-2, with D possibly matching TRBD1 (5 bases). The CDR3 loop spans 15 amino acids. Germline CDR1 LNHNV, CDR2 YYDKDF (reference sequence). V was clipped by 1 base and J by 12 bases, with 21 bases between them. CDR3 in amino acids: CATSRAGRLTGGDTF. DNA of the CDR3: TGTGCCACCAGCAGAGCAGGACGGCTCACCGGGGGAGACACCTTC.

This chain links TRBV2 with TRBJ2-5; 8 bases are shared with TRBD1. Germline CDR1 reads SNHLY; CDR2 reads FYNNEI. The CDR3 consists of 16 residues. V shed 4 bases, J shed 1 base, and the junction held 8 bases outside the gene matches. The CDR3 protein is CASSGPGQGIQETQYF. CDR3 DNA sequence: TGTGCCAGCAGTGGCCCAGGACAGGGCATCCAAGAGACCCAGTACTTC.

As DNA, the CDR3 is TGTGCCACCAGCAGAGTAGGGGGTACTAGCGGGGGACCGGAGACCCAGTACTTC. It yields the protein CATSRVGGTSGGPETQYF. The V and J genes are TRBV15 and TRBJ2-5, with TRBD2 identical over 11 bases. Germline CDR1 LNHNV, CDR2 YYDKDF (reference sequence). CDR3 length: 18 amino acids. The junction had 12 bases not matched to a gene; V was cut back by 1 base and J by 5 bases.

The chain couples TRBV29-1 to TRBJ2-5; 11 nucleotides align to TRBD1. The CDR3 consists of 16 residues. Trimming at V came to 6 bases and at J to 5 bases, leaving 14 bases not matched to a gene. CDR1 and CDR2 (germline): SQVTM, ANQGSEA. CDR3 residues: CSVLAGTGGVGETQYF. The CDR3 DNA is TGCAGCGTCTTGGCGGGGACAGGGGGAGTCGGGGAGACCCAGTACTTC.

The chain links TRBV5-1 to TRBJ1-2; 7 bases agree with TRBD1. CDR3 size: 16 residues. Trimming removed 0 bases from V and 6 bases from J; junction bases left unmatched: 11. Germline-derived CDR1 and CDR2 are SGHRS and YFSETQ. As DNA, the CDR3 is TGCGCCAGCAGCTTGGGGGGGGCCGGGACAGCGAATGGCTACACCTTC. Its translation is CASSLGGAGTANGYTF. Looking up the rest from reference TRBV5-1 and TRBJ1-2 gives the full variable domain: KAGVTQTPRYLIKTRGQQVTLSCSPISGHRSVSWYQQTPGQGLQFLFEYFSETQRNKGNFPGRFSGRQFSNSRSEMNVSTLELGDSALYLCASSLGGAGTANGYTFGSGTRLTVV.

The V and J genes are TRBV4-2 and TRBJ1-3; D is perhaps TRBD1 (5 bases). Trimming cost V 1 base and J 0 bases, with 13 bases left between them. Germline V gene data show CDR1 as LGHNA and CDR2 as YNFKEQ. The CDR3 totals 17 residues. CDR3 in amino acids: CASSQATGMISGNTIYF. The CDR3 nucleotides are TGTGCCAGCAGCCAAGCCACAGGCATGATCTCTGGAAACACCATATATTTT.

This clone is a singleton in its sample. CDR3: CASSLSSGQVGDTEAFF. In DNA, the CDR3 is TGTGCCAGCAGTTTATCGTCCGGACAGGTGGGGGACACTGAAGCTTTCTTT. V gene TRBV27 combines with J gene TRBJ1-1; TRBD1 matches at 7 bases. The length of the CDR3 is 17 residues. Looked up from germline, CDR1 is MNHEY and CDR2 is SMNVEV (reference sequence). Trimming cost V 0 bases and J 3 bases; bases outside gene matches: 10.

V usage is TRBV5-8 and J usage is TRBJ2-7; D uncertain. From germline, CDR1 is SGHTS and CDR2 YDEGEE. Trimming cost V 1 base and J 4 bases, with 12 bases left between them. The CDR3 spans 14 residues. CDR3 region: CASSLRPVNYEQYF. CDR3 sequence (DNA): TGTGCCAGCAGCTTGCGTCCAGTCAATTACGAGCAGTACTTC.